Given below is one TCR beta chain in context. Its specificity is unknown. The source of the sample is a study of T cell responses to AZD1222 COVID-19 vaccine. The CDR3 consists of 12 residues. V was cut by 7 bases and J by 6 bases, with 9 bases left in between. Germline loops: CDR1 LNHDA, CDR2 SQIVND (reference sequence). Study-level findings and limits: Nearly half of spike-specific TCRs reportedly go after variant regions that carry no mutations.

Repertoires were generated with immunoSEQ multiplex PCR, while TCRdb's copy carries only in-frame clones and drops some. The sample lists approximately 200,000 clones; 90% to 95% were seen once. The chain has TRBV19 and TRBJ2-2; D not resolved. The TCR comes from an adult in good health. The specimen comprised peripheral blood, sampled on day 0 of AZD1222 vaccination. CDR3 sequence (DNA): TGTGCCAGTAACCTAAGGGCCGGGGAGCTGTTTTTT. Its translation is CASNLRAGELFF.